What follows describes a single TCR beta chain. As yet, its antigen is unknown. Repertoires were generated with immunoSEQ multiplex PCR, while TCRdb's copy carries only in-frame clones and drops some. Here the sample spans around 1,000,000 clones, around three quarters being singletons. This sample is drawn from a study of shared clonotypes between healthy human individuals. Overall study results and limits: Generally, estimated richness proved larger in naive subsets than it did in memory subsets. Against clonotypes common to all four donors, non-shared ones had lower generation probabilities.

CDR3 size: 12 residues. Deletions cut 7 bases from V and 11 bases from J, with 18 bases between. The specimen sequenced was memory CD4+ T cells from PBMCs. Subset of the sample: CD45RA-negative fraction. V is TRBV5-3 and J is TRBJ1-1, with D tentatively TRBD1 (5 bases). TRBV5-3 is an ORF, and what it does is uncertain. The source of this sequence is a man aged 18 to 35 in good health. Some clones in this sample may be carry-over from other donors' samples. CDR3 sequence: CARGALSLGAFF. CDR3 nucleotide sequence: TGTGCCAGAGGGGCTCTCTCCCTGGGGGCTTTCTTT.